This entry concerns a single TCR beta chain. The table came from immunoSEQ multiplex PCR; TCRdb's copy has only in-frame clones and leaves some out. The sample carries some 110,000 clones, around 89% recorded once. This entry belongs to a study of control samples from healthy donors and cancer patients. Trimming shortened V by 1 base and J by 5 bases, and 11 bases separated the two germline ends. The CDR3 extends over 14 amino acids. Per germline, CDR1 KGHSH and CDR2 LQKENI. Material for sequencing was blood. This clonotype was sampled from a woman aged 70-85 years in good health. The chain joins TRBV18 to TRBJ1-1, with D possibly being TRBD1 (6 bases). The CDR3 reads CASSPQGGGTEAFF. In DNA, the CDR3 is TGTGCCAGCTCACCACAGGGGGGGGGTACTGAAGCTTTCTTT. The variable domain in full, with the rest retrieved from reference TRBV18 and TRBJ1-1, is NAGVMQNPRHLVRRRGQEARLRCSPMKGHSHVYWYRQLPEEGLKFMVYLQKENIIDESGMPKERFSAEFPKEGPSILRIQQVVRGDSAAYFCASSPQGGGTEAFFGQGTRLTVV.